A single T cell receptor (beta chain) is shown here with its context. The specificity of this receptor is unknown. Base qualities are not recorded, but no much larger clone differs from it by a single base. This record belongs to a study of cytomegalovirus exposure and HLA in healthy donors (dated by TCRdb to about 2017). With regard to the full study: An earlier analysis of roughly 570 of the donors reported 250 to 350 Gb of sequence data and 95 million to 140 million unique TCR beta sequences obtained from around 180 million T cells. The study combined high-throughput TCR immunosequencing, statistical association of individual TCRs with disease status, and machine learning to predict cytomegalovirus infection status. A later genetic analysis used genome-wide SNP genotypes for about 65% of the 666 donors, treating that subset as a discovery cohort. Rather than using new phenotypic data, the later analysis identified candidate immune exposures from TCR beta sequences and from how often those sequences occurred across donors. To study patterns of TCR occurrence, a later analysis re-analyzed previously published TCR beta repertoires from just over 650 donors and added high-resolution HLA genotyping. The T cell repertoires of around 730 subjects were profiled by immunosequencing and related to cytomegalovirus serostatus. An earlier analysis of fewer than 700 of the donors applied high-throughput TCR beta sequencing to assess whether each TCR beta V gene segment acted as functional or pseudogenic. Across 398 genotyped donors of the cohort, an average of 235,054 unique TCR beta nucleotide sequences per donor were sequenced, and roughly 17% of those sequences were non-productive. About 300 gigabases of sequencing data and tens of millions of unique TCR sequences were included in an early release covering around 650 HLA-typed donors. Donor age, sex, ethnicity and CMV serostatus were compiled alongside the repertoire data. A separate validation cohort of approximately 130 different subjects was used in addition to the roughly 700-subject first cohort. About 5 DR-DQ haplotypes were handled as single units for association and clustering, since linkage in the cohort was strong. Of the roughly 400 genotyped donors, approximately 83% fell in the genetic ancestry cluster associated with self-reported Caucasian donors. All discovery cohort repertoires had been generated using a single sequencing platform. Both class I and class II loci were covered by HLA typing, at four-digit resolution. The number of donors typed differed by locus, with roughly 629-640 for A, B, C, DRB1 and DQB1, 522 for DQA1, 606 for DPA1, and over 400 for DPB1. The study aimed to test whether signatures of past pathogen exposure could be identified by cataloging public T cell receptors.

Libraries came from the immunoSEQ multiplex PCR assay. The multiplex PCR relied on a mix of 60 forward primers for TCR Vbeta segments and 13 reverse primers for TCR Jbeta segments. The CDR3 region of rearranged TCR beta genes was amplified from genomic DNA with a multiplex PCR assay. The Illumina HiSeq System was used to sequence the amplified TCR beta libraries as 87-base-pair reads. The paper's processing steps were these. A later analysis counted 65 million to 90 million unique TCR beta chains across the 666 repertoires, and 10 million to 12 million of these chains were shared by at least two donors. Raw reads were error-corrected and collapsed into unique sequences with a nearest-neighbor algorithm that merged closely related sequences to remove PCR and sequencing errors. V, D and J gene segments were assigned by aligning CDR3 sequences to IMGT reference sequences. For a sequence to be retained, a match of at least six nucleotides was required to both a V gene segment and a J gene segment. Rearrangements were called productive when the CDR3 lacked stop codons and stayed in frame with V and J; all others were non-productive. CDR3 was defined by IMGT convention, running from the second conserved V-encoded cysteine to the conserved J-encoded phenylalanine. The earlier analysis of roughly 590 of the donors excluded any sequence lacking an unambiguous match to a single V gene segment. An earlier analysis of fewer than 750 of the donors called V segments functional above 56.7% productive rearrangements and segregating when the between-donor standard deviation exceeded 5%. To diagnose cytomegalovirus status from the catalog of TCR beta chain sequences, a statistical classification framework was built. In a later analysis, TCR nucleotide sequences were compared against IMGT/GENE-DB human TR gene sequences so that V and J genes could be assigned. The TCRdist pipeline was used in a later analysis to assign CDR3 sequences and most-parsimonious VDJ recombination scenarios. In a later analysis, every TCR beta chain was defined by the combination of its CDR3 amino acid sequence and its V-gene family, and reads without a unique V-gene family were dropped. In a later analysis, around 650 highly shared, low-generation-probability nucleotide sequences were removed to address suspected cross-contamination and a sequencing artifact. For each public chain, a later analysis derived a clonal expansion index from normalized ranks of inferred template counts within each repertoire. In a later analysis, generation probabilities were computed with a VDJ recombination model fitted to out-of-frame rearrangements, and the resulting probabilities were checked against IGoR. A later analysis scored TCR-TCR, TCR-HLA and TCR-CMV co-occurrence with hypergeometric tests, applying a repertoire-size bias correction to TCR pairs. A later analysis estimated false discovery rates by permuting HLA or CMV assignments 20 times. In a later analysis, co-occurring TCRs were grouped using DBSCAN, and TCRdist sequence similarity was added for clustering within HLA-allele-positive subsets. For co-occurrence clustering, repertoires with fewer than 30,000 or more than 120,000 public chains were excluded, along with a handful of repertoires with anomalous nucleotide sharing. TCRdb's version of the immuneACCESS table is confined to in-frame rearrangements and falls short of the full clone set. An unresolved V gene accounts for under half of the shortfall where checked; the remainder is of unknown origin. That table gives V, J and clone size, and the DNA gave D and trimming. In all, the sample holds 100,000 to 150,000 clones, and 82% of those were seen once. Roughly 1.2% of the sample is in the top ten clones.

The cysteine opens and the phenylalanine closes a CDR3 of 15 amino acids. The read is trimmed to its CDR3 DNA, 45 bases read in frame from base 1. CDR1 and CDR2 are read off the germline V gene (reference sequence) as PRHDT and FYEKMQ. Germline trimming: 4 bases from V, 5 bases from J; junction bases outside gene matches: 8. The research as a whole found: In a later analysis, 16,951 TCR beta sequences were associated with specific HLA alleles at a false discovery rate of 0.05. Linkage disequilibrium might explain the correlated functional status among segregating V segments, but an unknown experimental factor could not be excluded. A group of highly shared sequence variants was considered likely to be a technical artifact of the sequencing pipeline. The classifier was reported to diagnose cytomegalovirus status with high specificity and sensitivity in both the original and validation cohorts. Sequencing depth was assumed to be roughly uniform across donors in the presence/absence analyses, though that assumption may not hold. A later analysis found that HLA-associated TCR beta chains were more clonally expanded and had lower generation probabilities than equally common non-associated chains. Most CMV-associated TCR beta chains appeared to be HLA-restricted in a later analysis, and the HLA associations seemed to be driven largely by CMV exposure. An earlier analysis of roughly 570 of the donors showed that most TCR beta V segments appeared in productive rearrangements either about 87% or about 30% of the time, which broadly matched IMGT annotations. A later analysis reported that several top co-occurrence clusters appeared linked to parvovirus B19, influenza, CMV and Epstein-Barr virus. HLA typing was unavailable for some donors at each locus, so association tests used only the typed subset. A further reported finding was that TCR beta sequences accurately predicted the HLA-A and HLA-B alleles for most subjects in the first cohort. In vitro tests confirmed that a few of the cytomegalovirus-associated TCR beta chains recognize cytomegalovirus antigens. In a later analysis, the rate of TCR association differed among HLA loci, with DRB1 alleles having the most associated TCRs and HLA-C alleles having the fewest. Most TCR sequences were observed very rarely across donors, whereas some public TCRs were present in many individuals. Because counts were too low, fewer than 20 rarely observed V segments, including chromosome 9 orphons, were excluded from the earlier analysis of some 590 of the donors. When HLA alleles, especially DR and DQ, strongly co-occurred, TCR associations were difficult to assign to individual alleles. A total of 150 or so TCR beta chains were listed by the study as associated with cytomegalovirus. This cohort had only TCR beta chains sequenced, and the lack of alpha or paired-chain data limited which features could be detected. In a later genetic analysis, a missense DCLRE1C variant was associated with V-gene and J-gene trimming of TCR beta chains, and the association was replicated in an independent cohort. Some IMGT-functional V segments, including TRBV6-2 and TRBV6-3, could not be distinguished by the 87-base-pair reads and were therefore excluded. The authors suggested that the approach could potentially be extended to other disease states and immunological phenotypes. Immune exposure information for the cohort was limited to CMV serostatus. Compared with the roughly 670-donor mean, donors in an Asian-associated ancestry cluster had fewer N-insertions in productive TCRs, according to a later genetic analysis.

The cohort consisted of 600 to 700 healthy bone marrow donors. Cohort members were all nominally healthy when sampled, although unrecorded immune exposures were likely present. The donor was CMV seronegative and was included in the group of 352 seronegative cohort members. A peripheral blood sample was provided by each donor, and peripheral blood mononuclear cells were used for TCR beta sequencing. The Qiagen DNeasy Blood Extraction Kit was used to extract genomic DNA from the blood cell samples. The TCR sequence derives from a boy younger than 18 in good health and CMV-seronegative. The sample comprised PBMCs. The V and J genes are TRBV13 and TRBJ2-5; TRBD2 matches 9 bases in the middle. The bases are TGTGCCAGCAGCTCCTTAGCGGGAGTGGGGGAGACCCAGTACTTC. It codes for CASSSLAGVGETQYF.